This T cell receptor beta chain was sequenced for a study of blood T cell repertoires in COVID-19. Background on the study: T cells, B-cell-depleted T cells, or PBMCs provided the cDNA or gDNA that served as material.

Trimming at V came to 3 bases and at J to 4 bases, leaving 15 bases not matched to a gene. CDR3 length equals 18 residues. Germline V gene data show CDR1 as LNHDA and CDR2 as SQIVND (reference sequence). The Seattle patients, enrolled during active infection, were followed longitudinally. In the original analysis: Amplification with reference gene primers provided the estimates of nucleated cell counts. The method was immunoSEQ multiplex PCR; TCRdb's version includes in-frame clones alone and lacks a portion of them. V and J calls and clone size are as listed in that table; D and trimming were resolved from the DNA. The table records about 330,000 clones, approximately 88% of them present only once.

Specimen: peripheral blood. The V call is TRBV19, the J call TRBJ1-2; 9 bases fit TRBD1. The TCR comes from a man under 40 with COVID-19, enrolled during active disease. CDR3 DNA: TGTGCCAGTAGTATGGGGAGAATGAAGGGACAGGGCTTCTATGGCTACACCTTC. It specifies CASSMGRMKGQGFYGYTF.